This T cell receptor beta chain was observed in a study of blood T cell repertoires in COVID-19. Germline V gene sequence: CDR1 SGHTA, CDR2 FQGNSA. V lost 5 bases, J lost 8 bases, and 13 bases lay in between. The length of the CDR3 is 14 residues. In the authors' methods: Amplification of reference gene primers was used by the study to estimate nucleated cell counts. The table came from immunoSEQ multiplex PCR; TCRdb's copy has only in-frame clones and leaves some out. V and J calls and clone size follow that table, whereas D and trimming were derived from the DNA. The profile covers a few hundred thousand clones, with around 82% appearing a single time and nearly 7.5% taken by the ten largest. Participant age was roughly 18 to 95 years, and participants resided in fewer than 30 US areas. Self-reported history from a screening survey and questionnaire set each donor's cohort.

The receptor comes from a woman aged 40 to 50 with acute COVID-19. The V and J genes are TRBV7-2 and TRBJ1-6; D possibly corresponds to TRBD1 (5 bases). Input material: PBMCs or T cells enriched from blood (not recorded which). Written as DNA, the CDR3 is TGTGCCAGCAGCCGGACGACAGAACATTCACCCCTCCACTTT. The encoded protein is CASSRTTEHSPLHF.